Below are 4 T cell receptor beta chains sequenced from a single sample in a study of blood T cell repertoires in COVID-19. Repertoires were generated with immunoSEQ multiplex PCR, while TCRdb's copy carries only in-frame clones and drops some. Found here are 270,000 or so clones, 83% of them singletons; the top ten hold 8.5% to 9.5%. Sequencing input: peripheral blood. Source of these receptors: a woman aged 50 to 60 who had recovered from COVID-19.

This sequence joins TRBV19 and TRBJ2-1; D not resolved. There are 11 residues in the CDR3. Germline CDR1 is LNHDA and CDR2 is SQIVND (reference sequence). The V end was cut by 10 bases, the J end by 5 bases, with 9 bases between. CDR3 in amino acids: CAIGDHNEQFF. CDR3 coding DNA: TGTGCCATTGGAGACCACAATGAGCAGTTCTTC.

The chain combines TRBV28 with TRBJ2-7, with TRBD2 matching over 7 bases. V trimming: 6 bases; J trimming: 0 bases; junction bases outside the gene matches: 5. Germline loops: CDR1 MDHEN, CDR2 SYDVKM. This CDR3 is 14 amino acids long. DNA of the CDR3: TGTGCCAGCAGAGGCGCGGGGGACTCCTACGAGCAGTACTTC. Protein product: CASRGAGDSYEQYF.

The rearrangement links TRBV3-1 (or the pseudogene TRBV3-2) to TRBJ1-1, with D unclear. V was trimmed by 3 bases and J by 6 bases, leaving 11 bases between them. Per germline, CDR1 LGHDT and CDR2 YNNKEL (reference sequence). The CDR3 is 13 residues long. The CDR3 is CASSHGTGAEAFF. DNA of the CDR3: TGTGCCAGCAGCCATGGAACCGGGGCTGAAGCTTTCTTT.

The V gene is TRBV3-1 (or the pseudogene TRBV3-2), the J gene TRBJ2-5; 7 nucleotides align to TRBD1. The germline CDR1 and CDR2 sequences are LGHDT and YNNKEL (reference sequence). J gave up 4 bases and V 4 bases, and 9 bases lay outside the gene matches. The length of the CDR3 is 15 residues. The CDR3 DNA reads as TGTGCCAGCAGCCGTAGAGTAGGGGGCGGAGAGACCCAGTACTTC. This codes for CASSRRVGGGETQYF.